Listed below are T cell receptor beta chains from one sample, sequenced in a study of cytomegalovirus exposure and HLA in healthy donors. Generated by immunoSEQ multiplex PCR, the TCRdb table keeps only in-frame clones and is missing some. The sample has roughly 120,000 clones, around 85% seen once; the top ten hold 2.1%. The sample taken for sequencing was PBMCs. These receptor sequences come from a woman between 25 and 40 years old in good health and CMV-seronegative. Each CDR3 is given with its conserved first and last residue. Each record gives: V gene, D gene, clone size, J gene, CDR3 protein, CDR3 DNA. D genes are given only for firm matches. Not all rows give a size; the values are once, few, many and, for expanded clones, a class.

V gene: TRBV6-6; D gene: TRBD1; clone size: once; J gene: TRBJ2-7; CDR3 protein: CASSRGQAYEQYF; CDR3 DNA: TGTGCCAGCAGCCGCGGACAGGCCTACGAGCAGTACTTC
V gene: TRBV18; D gene: NA; clone size: NA; J gene: TRBJ2-7; CDR3 protein: CASSPKGFTYEQYF; CDR3 DNA: TGTGCCAGCTCACCTAAGGGGTTTACCTACGAGCAGTACTTC
V gene: TRBV7-2; D gene: TRBD1; clone size: once; J gene: TRBJ2-2; CDR3 protein: CASSFNTGGTGELFF; CDR3 DNA: TGTGCCAGCAGCTTTAACACAGGGGGCACCGGGGAGCTGTTTTTT
V gene: TRBV30; D gene: NA; clone size: NA; J gene: TRBJ1-3; CDR3 protein: CAWSAGSGNTIYF; CDR3 DNA: TGTGCCTGGAGCGCAGGGTCTGGAAACACCATATATTTT
V gene: TRBV6-1; D gene: NA; clone size: NA; J gene: TRBJ2-3; CDR3 protein: CASSEVRWGGRSTDTQYF; CDR3 DNA: TGTGCCAGCAGTGAAGTGAGGTGGGGGGGCCGATCCACAGATACGCAGTATTTT
V gene: TRBV5-1; D gene: TRBD2; clone size: NA; J gene: TRBJ2-7; CDR3 protein: CASSLAGAGAQPYEQYF; CDR3 DNA: TGCGCCAGCAGCTTGGCCGGAGCGGGGGCCCAGCCCTACGAGCAGTACTTC
V gene: TRBV5-8; D gene: NA; clone size: NA; J gene: TRBJ1-3; CDR3 protein: CASSLRGAGNTIYF; CDR3 DNA: TGTGCCAGCAGCTTGCGGGGTGCTGGAAACACCATATATTTT
V gene: TRBV28; D gene: NA; clone size: NA; J gene: TRBJ2-7; CDR3 protein: CASLGGYEQYF; CDR3 DNA: TGTGCCAGCCTAGGAGGTTACGAGCAGTACTTC
V gene: TRBV6-5; D gene: TRBD1; clone size: once; J gene: TRBJ1-4; CDR3 protein: CASSAQTGSQEKLFF; CDR3 DNA: TGTGCCAGCAGTGCCCAGACAGGGTCGCAGGAAAAACTGTTTTTT
V gene: TRBV30; D gene: NA; clone size: NA; J gene: TRBJ2-7; CDR3 protein: CAWSVYGASEQYF; CDR3 DNA: TGTGCCTGGAGTGTATATGGGGCGAGTGAGCAGTACTTC
V gene: TRBV4-1; D gene: NA; clone size: once; J gene: TRBJ2-3; CDR3 protein: CASSQDPGSSTDTQYF; CDR3 DNA: TGCGCCAGCAGCCAAGATCCGGGATCTAGCACAGATACGCAGTATTTT
V gene: TRBV14; D gene: TRBD1; clone size: NA; J gene: TRBJ2-1; CDR3 protein: CASSLYGTGNEQFF; CDR3 DNA: TGTGCCAGCAGCCTCTACGGGACAGGGAATGAGCAGTTCTTC
V gene: TRBV19; D gene: TRBD1; clone size: NA; J gene: TRBJ2-7; CDR3 protein: CATTGANYEQYF; CDR3 DNA: TGTGCCACGACAGGGGCGAACTACGAGCAGTACTTC
V gene: TRBV25-1; D gene: NA; clone size: NA; J gene: TRBJ2-5; CDR3 protein: CASSPGGNLETQYF; CDR3 DNA: TGTGCCAGCAGCCCAGGAGGGAATTTGGAGACCCAGTACTTC
V gene: TRBV2; D gene: TRBD1; clone size: NA; J gene: TRBJ2-3; CDR3 protein: CASSSGTGAYTQYF; CDR3 DNA: TGTGCCAGCAGTTCCGGGACAGGGGCGTATACGCAGTATTTT
V gene: TRBV2; D gene: NA; clone size: NA; J gene: TRBJ2-5; CDR3 protein: CASSESLWGGATQETQYF; CDR3 DNA: TGTGCCAGCAGTGAATCTCTTTGGGGGGGGGCTACCCAAGAGACCCAGTACTTC